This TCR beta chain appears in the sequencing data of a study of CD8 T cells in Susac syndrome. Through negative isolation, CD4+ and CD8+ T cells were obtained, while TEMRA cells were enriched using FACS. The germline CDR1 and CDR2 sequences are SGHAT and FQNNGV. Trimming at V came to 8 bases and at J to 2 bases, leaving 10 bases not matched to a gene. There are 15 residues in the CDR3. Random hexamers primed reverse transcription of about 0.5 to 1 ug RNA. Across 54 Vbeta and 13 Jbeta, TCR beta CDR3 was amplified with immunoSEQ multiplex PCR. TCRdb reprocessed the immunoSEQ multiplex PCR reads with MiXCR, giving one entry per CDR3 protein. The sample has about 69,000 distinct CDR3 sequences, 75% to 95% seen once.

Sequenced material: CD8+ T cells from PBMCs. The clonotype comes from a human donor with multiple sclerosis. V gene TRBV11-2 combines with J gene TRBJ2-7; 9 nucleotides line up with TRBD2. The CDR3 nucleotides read TGTGCCAGCGCCCGACCGGGACTAGCCCCCTACGAGCAGTACTTC. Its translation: CASARPGLAPYEQYF. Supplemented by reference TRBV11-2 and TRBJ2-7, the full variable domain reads EAGVAQSPRYKIIEKRQSVAFWCNPISGHATLYWYQQILGQGPKLLIQFQNNGVVDDSQLPKDRFSAERLKGVDSTLKIQPAKLEDSAVYLCASARPGLAPYEQYFGPGTRLTVT.